The rows below give T cell receptor beta chains drawn from one sample of a study of blood T cell repertoires in COVID-19. The protocol was immunoSEQ multiplex PCR, while the TCRdb copy is restricted to in-frame clones and leaves out a portion. The profile covers about 200,000 clones, with about 82% appearing a single time and under 0.95% taken by the ten largest. Sequencing was carried out using peripheral blood. These receptors originate from a man between 60 and 75 years old with COVID-19, enrolled during active disease. CDR3s include the opening cysteine and the closing phenylalanine or tryptophan. Fields, in order: J gene, D gene, CDR3 length, V gene, clone size, CDR3 protein, CDR3 DNA. The D gene is left open where the match is weak. Clone size is stated in some rows and not others, as once, few, many or a class when expanded.

j_call: TRBJ1-3; d_call: TRBD1; cdr3_length: 20; v_call: TRBV29-1; clone_size: once; cdr3_aa: CSVEKPLGSGQDVSGNTIYF; cdr3_nt: TGCAGCGTTGAAAAACCCCTCGGTTCGGGACAGGACGTCTCTGGAAACACCATATATTTT
j_call: TRBJ1-6; d_call: NA; cdr3_length: 15; v_call: TRBV9; clone_size: NA; cdr3_aa: CASSVEGASLSPLHF; cdr3_nt: TGTGCCAGCAGCGTAGAAGGGGCTTCCCTTTCACCCCTCCACTTT
j_call: TRBJ1-1; d_call: NA; cdr3_length: 13; v_call: TRBV7-9; clone_size: NA; cdr3_aa: CASSPEVNTEAFF; cdr3_nt: TGTGCCAGCAGCCCGGAGGTGAACACTGAAGCTTTCTTT
j_call: TRBJ1-2; d_call: NA; cdr3_length: 14; v_call: TRBV6-5; clone_size: NA; cdr3_aa: CASTPTDSFYGYTF; cdr3_nt: TGTGCCAGCACTCCCACCGACAGCTTCTATGGCTACACCTTC
j_call: TRBJ1-1; d_call: NA; cdr3_length: 13; v_call: TRBV9; clone_size: NA; cdr3_aa: CASSVLMNTEAFF; cdr3_nt: TGTGCCAGCAGCGTTTTAATGAACACTGAAGCTTTCTTT
j_call: TRBJ2-5; d_call: NA; cdr3_length: 13; v_call: TRBV27; clone_size: NA; cdr3_aa: CASARGPQETQYF; cdr3_nt: TGTGCCAGCGCCAGGGGCCCCCAAGAGACCCAGTACTTC
j_call: TRBJ1-5; d_call: TRBD1; cdr3_length: 17; v_call: TRBV27; clone_size: NA; cdr3_aa: CASSLTIPTGGDQPQHF; cdr3_nt: TGTGCCAGCAGTTTAACAATCCCGACAGGGGGTGATCAGCCCCAGCATTTT
j_call: TRBJ1-3; d_call: NA; cdr3_length: 15; v_call: TRBV6-5; clone_size: NA; cdr3_aa: CASSQTAYSGNTIYF; cdr3_nt: TGTGCCAGCAGTCAGACAGCATACTCTGGAAACACCATATATTTT
j_call: TRBJ2-7; d_call: TRBD2; cdr3_length: 15; v_call: TRBV6-5; clone_size: few; cdr3_aa: CASGAGGIRRGEQYF; cdr3_nt: TGTGCCAGCGGGGCGGGAGGGATCCGGAGAGGGGAGCAGTACTTC
j_call: TRBJ2-3; d_call: NA; cdr3_length: 13; v_call: TRBV6-4; clone_size: once; cdr3_aa: CASSERVTDTQYF; cdr3_nt: TGTGCCAGCAGTGAACGGGTCACAGATACGCAGTATTTT
j_call: TRBJ1-5; d_call: NA; cdr3_length: 13; v_call: TRBV6-2/TRBV6-3; clone_size: NA; cdr3_aa: CASSFAQGQPQHF; cdr3_nt: TGTGCCAGCAGTTTTGCCCAGGGACAGCCCCAGCATTTT
j_call: TRBJ1-1; d_call: NA; cdr3_length: 14; v_call: TRBV12-5; clone_size: NA; cdr3_aa: CASGLGQMNTEAFF; cdr3_nt: TGTGCTAGTGGTTTGGGACAGATGAACACTGAAGCTTTCTTT
j_call: TRBJ2-3; d_call: NA; cdr3_length: 15; v_call: TRBV3-1/TRBV3-2; clone_size: NA; cdr3_aa: CASSQGGPSTDTQYF; cdr3_nt: TGTGCCAGCAGCCAGGGGGGGCCTAGCACAGATACGCAGTATTTT
j_call: TRBJ2-3; d_call: TRBD1; cdr3_length: 18; v_call: TRBV24-1; clone_size: NA; cdr3_aa: CATVERTGLVHWRDTQYF; cdr3_nt: TGTGCCACTGTAGAAAGGACAGGTCTGGTGCACTGGAGGGATACGCAGTATTTT
j_call: TRBJ1-2; d_call: NA; cdr3_length: 15; v_call: TRBV27; clone_size: NA; cdr3_aa: CASSLWGVPNYGYTF; cdr3_nt: TGTGCCAGCAGCCTCTGGGGGGTTCCTAACTATGGCTACACCTTC
j_call: TRBJ2-7; d_call: NA; cdr3_length: 13; v_call: TRBV7-2; clone_size: NA; cdr3_aa: CASRTDGSAEQYF; cdr3_nt: TGTGCCAGCAGGACAGATGGGTCCGCCGAGCAGTACTTC
j_call: TRBJ2-7; d_call: TRBD1; cdr3_length: 15; v_call: TRBV6-6; clone_size: NA; cdr3_aa: CASSDDRGRAYEQYF; cdr3_nt: TGTGCCAGCAGTGACGACAGGGGGAGGGCCTACGAGCAGTACTTC
j_call: TRBJ2-1; d_call: NA; cdr3_length: 15; v_call: TRBV19; clone_size: NA; cdr3_aa: CASTLAEGDYNEQFF; cdr3_nt: TGTGCCAGTACCCTAGCGGAGGGGGACTACAATGAGCAGTTCTTC
j_call: TRBJ1-2; d_call: NA; cdr3_length: 14; v_call: TRBV5-3; clone_size: NA; cdr3_aa: CARSSGLLKCGYTF; cdr3_nt: TGTGCCAGAAGCTCAGGACTCCTAAAGTGTGGCTACACCTTC
j_call: TRBJ1-5; d_call: NA; cdr3_length: 14; v_call: TRBV6-1; clone_size: few; cdr3_aa: CASSEGLSNQPQHF; cdr3_nt: TGTGCCAGCAGTGAGGGCCTTAGCAATCAGCCCCAGCATTTT
j_call: TRBJ1-5; d_call: NA; cdr3_length: 15; v_call: TRBV5-5; clone_size: NA; cdr3_aa: CASSLLVRSNQPQHF; cdr3_nt: TGTGCCAGCAGCTTGTTGGTACGGAGCAATCAGCCCCAGCATTTT
j_call: TRBJ1-4; d_call: NA; cdr3_length: 17; v_call: TRBV28; clone_size: NA; cdr3_aa: CASSLVRQGTTNEKLFF; cdr3_nt: TGTGCCAGCAGTCTCGTAAGGCAGGGAACAACTAATGAAAAACTGTTTTTT
j_call: TRBJ2-1; d_call: TRBD1; cdr3_length: 16; v_call: TRBV27; clone_size: NA; cdr3_aa: CASSRSGTGGSYEQFF; cdr3_nt: TGTGCCAGCAGCCGTTCCGGGACAGGGGGCTCCTATGAGCAGTTCTTC
j_call: TRBJ2-3; d_call: TRBD2; cdr3_length: 16; v_call: TRBV14; clone_size: NA; cdr3_aa: CASSQFSGRAGDTQYF; cdr3_nt: TGTGCCAGCAGCCAATTTAGCGGGAGGGCCGGAGATACGCAGTATTTT
j_call: TRBJ1-4; d_call: NA; cdr3_length: 15; v_call: TRBV4-2; clone_size: NA; cdr3_aa: CASSQTGIVGEKLFF; cdr3_nt: TGTGCCAGCAGCCAAACCGGGATAGTGGGGGAAAAACTGTTTTTT
j_call: TRBJ2-1; d_call: TRBD1; cdr3_length: 14; v_call: TRBV7-8; clone_size: NA; cdr3_aa: CASSWTGRDNEQFF; cdr3_nt: TGTGCCAGCAGCTGGACAGGGAGAGACAATGAGCAGTTCTTC